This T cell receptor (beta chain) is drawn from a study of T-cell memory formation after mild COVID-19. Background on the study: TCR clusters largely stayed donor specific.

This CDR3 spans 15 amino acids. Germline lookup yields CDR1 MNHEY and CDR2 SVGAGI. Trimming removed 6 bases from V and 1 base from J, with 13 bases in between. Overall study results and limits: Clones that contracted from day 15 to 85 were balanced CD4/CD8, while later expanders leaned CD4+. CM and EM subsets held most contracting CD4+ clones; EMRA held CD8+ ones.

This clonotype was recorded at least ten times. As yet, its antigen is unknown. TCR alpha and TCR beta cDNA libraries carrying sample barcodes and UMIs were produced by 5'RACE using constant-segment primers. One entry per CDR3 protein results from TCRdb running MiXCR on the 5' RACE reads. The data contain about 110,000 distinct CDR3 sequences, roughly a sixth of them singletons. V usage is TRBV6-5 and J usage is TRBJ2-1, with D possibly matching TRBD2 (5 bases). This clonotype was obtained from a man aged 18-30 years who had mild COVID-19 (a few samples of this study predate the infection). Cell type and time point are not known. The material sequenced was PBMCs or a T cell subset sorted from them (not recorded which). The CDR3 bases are TGTGCCAGCAGCCCCGACGGAGGTTCCTACAATGAGCAGTTCTTC. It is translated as CASSPDGGSYNEQFF.